Below, one TCR beta chain is given with its context. As yet, its antigen is unknown. The sample is drawn from a study of cytomegalovirus exposure and HLA in healthy donors. Study context: Clustering assigned 81% of the 350 to 400 genotyped donors to the Caucasian-associated ancestry cluster. General study results and limits: TCR beta chains numbering about 160 were designated cytomegalovirus-associated. Accurate HLA-A and HLA-B prediction from TCR beta sequences was reported for most subjects.

Both 60 Vbeta primers and 13 Jbeta primers went into the PCR. Assay: immunoSEQ multiplex PCR; the TCRdb copy retains only in-frame clones and omits some. The table records 90,000 to 150,000 clones, 74% of them present only once. The source material was PBMCs. The receptor comes from a woman in her forties or fifties in good health and CMV-seropositive.

The CDR3 DNA reads as TGCAGCGTTGGTGCAGAAGCTAACTATGGCTACACCTTC. Amino acid sequence: CSVGAEANYGYTF. The V and J genes are TRBV29-1 and TRBJ1-2; D remains unclear. Per germline, CDR1 SQVTM and CDR2 ANQGSEA. Between the trimmed V and J ends, which lost 4 bases and 0 bases, there was a span of 9 bases. The CDR3 extends over 13 amino acids.